Presented here are 15 T cell receptor beta chains from one specimen sequenced in a study of cytomegalovirus exposure and HLA in healthy donors. The PCR made use of 60 Vbeta and 13 Jbeta primers. Produced via immunoSEQ multiplex PCR; TCRdb's table is partial and in-frame only. The listing records under 150,000 clones. Sequenced input: PBMCs. The receptors here all came from a woman aged 55-70 years in good health and CMV-seronegative.

This chain connects TRBV18 to TRBJ1-2; D may be TRBD1 (5 bases). Germline-derived CDR1 and CDR2 are KGHSH and LQKENI. V dropped 1 base and J dropped 3 bases, with 12 bases sitting between them. The CDR3 extends over 15 amino acids. The CDR3 reads CASSPQGQGDYGYTF. In DNA form, the CDR3 reads TGTGCCAGCTCACCACAGGGGCAGGGTGACTATGGCTACACCTTC.

This CDR3 is CAWSPGTGATEAFF. CDR3 DNA sequence: TGTGCCTGGAGTCCGGGGACAGGGGCGACTGAAGCTTTCTTT. V is TRBV30 and J is TRBJ1-1; TRBD1 matches at 10 bases. The germline CDR1 and CDR2 sequences are GTSNPN and SVGIG (reference sequence). The CDR3 extends over 14 amino acids. V shed 2 bases, J shed 5 bases, and the junction held 5 bases outside the gene matches.

This chain uses TRBV4-2 with TRBJ1-5, with a possible D match to TRBD1 (6 bases). CDR1 and CDR2 from the germline V gene are LGHNA and YNFKEQ. Trimming took off 3 bases at V and 1 base at J, with 13 bases between the two ends. This CDR3 spans 16 amino acids. Written as DNA, the CDR3 is TGTGCCAGCAGCCAGAGACAGGTCCTCAGCAATCAGCCCCAGCATTTT. It yields the protein CASSQRQVLSNQPQHF.

As concerns this clone: A junction end diverges from the germline sequence, so it may reflect a read error. This chain connects TRBV7-7 to TRBJ2-7, with D maybe TRBD2 (5 bases). The CDR3 consists of 13 residues. CDR1 and CDR2 (germline): SSHAT, FNYEAQ (reference sequence). The CDR3 DNA reads TGTGCTAGCAGCTTAGGTTCGGGGTACGAGCAGTACTTC. It codes for CASSLGSGYEQYF. The variable domain in full, with the rest retrieved from reference TRBV7-7 and TRBJ2-7, is GAGVSQSPRYKVTKRGQDVTLRCDPISSHATLYWYQQALGQGPEFLTYFNYEAQPDKSGLPSDRFSAERPEGSISTLTIQRTEQRDSAMYRCASSLGSGYEQYFGPGTRLTVT.

This chain uses TRBV5-4 with TRBJ1-4, with D perhaps matching TRBD1 (6 bases). The V end lost 4 bases, the J end lost 8 bases, and 18 bases lay between the germline ends. In germline, CDR1 is SGHNT, CDR2 YYREEE (reference sequence). This CDR3 comprises 15 residues. The DNA of the CDR3 is TGTGCCAGCAGCCCAGCCCGGGGGGGCGGAGAAAAACTGTTTTTT. Translated: CASSPARGGGEKLFF.

The chain recombines TRBV7-8 with TRBJ2-5, with TRBD2 matching 12 bases. Per the germline V gene, CDR1 is SGHVS and CDR2 is FQNEAQ. The CDR3 is 18 residues long. Trimming removed 0 bases from V and 4 bases from J; junction bases left unmatched: 9. The CDR3 protein is CASSLAPSGGAGAETQYF. CDR3 sequence (DNA): TGTGCCAGCAGCTTAGCTCCTAGCGGGGGGGCCGGAGCAGAGACCCAGTACTTC.

The rearrangement links TRBV19 to TRBJ1-5; TRBD1 aligns across 8 bases. Germline-derived CDR1 and CDR2 are LNHDA and SQIVND (reference sequence). CDR3 length: 14 amino acids. The V segment lost 2 bases and the J segment 5 bases; nucleotides outside the gene matches: 2. The CDR3 region has the DNA TGTGCCAGTAGTATACAGGGGGCGGATCAGCCCCAGCATTTT. Translated: CASSIQGADQPQHF.

The rearrangement links TRBV5-5 to TRBJ1-3; D unresolved. Germline V gene lookup returns CDR1 SGHKS and CDR2 YYEKEE (reference sequence). CDR3 length equals 13 residues. The V end lost 5 bases, the J end lost 6 bases, and 12 bases lay between the germline ends. CDR3 region: CASSTVFENTIYF. The DNA of the CDR3 is TGTGCCAGCAGTACTGTATTCGAAAACACCATATATTTT.

This chain links TRBV27 with TRBJ2-3; no reliable D call. Germline V gene data show CDR1 as MNHEY and CDR2 as SMNVEV (reference sequence). CDR3 size: 14 residues. V lost 1 base and J 3 bases, leaving 8 bases between the germline ends. CDR3 sequence: CASSLYARTDTQYF. CDR3 nucleotide sequence: TGTGCCAGCAGTTTATACGCGCGGACAGATACGCAGTATTTT.

The rearrangement joins TRBV7-2 to TRBJ2-1; the match to TRBD2 covers 9 bases. Looked up from germline, CDR1 is SGHTA and CDR2 is FQGNSA. V dropped 5 bases and J dropped 3; count of bases not matched to a gene: 5. The CDR3 loop spans 15 amino acids. CDR3 DNA sequence: TGTGCCAGCAGCAAAGAAGCGGGGGGCTACAATGAGCAGTTCTTC. Protein: CASSKEAGGYNEQFF.

V gene TRBV6-4 combines with J gene TRBJ1-6, with D perhaps TRBD1 (5 bases). Deletions cut 9 bases from V and 6 bases from J, with 9 bases between. Germline V lookup: CDR1 MRHNA, CDR2 SNTAGT. The CDR3 sequence is 12 residues long. The CDR3 DNA is TGTGCCAGTTCGCAGGGTAATTCACCCCTCCACTTT. Encoded protein: CASSQGNSPLHF.

The rearrangement uses TRBV18 and TRBJ2-5; 9 positions agree with TRBD1. The CDR3 spans 17 residues. Unmatched junction bases numbered 14, after V lost 3 bases and J lost 6 bases. Germline CDR1 and CDR2: KGHSH and LQKENI. As DNA, the CDR3 is TGTGCCAGCTCACCCCGGACAGGGGAATCGACGGTGAAGACCCAGTACTTC. Protein sequence: CASSPRTGESTVKTQYF.

This chain uses TRBV7-3 with TRBJ2-2; D is unclear. Germline V gene data show CDR1 as SGHTA and CDR2 as FQGTGA. This CDR3 is 11 amino acids long. V was clipped by 4 bases and J by 7 bases, with 4 bases between them. Here the CDR3 reads CASSSGGELFF. CDR3 DNA: TGTGCCAGCAGCTCAGGCGGGGAGCTGTTTTTT.

This chain uses TRBV5-1 with TRBJ2-7, with 9 bases identical to TRBD1. The CDR3 totals 14 residues. V dropped 4 bases and J dropped 3; count of bases not matched to a gene: 5. The germline V gene has CDR1 SGHRS and CDR2 YFSETQ. The CDR3 coding sequence is TGCGCCAGCAGCATCCGGACAGGGGTCTACGAGCAGTACTTC. Its translation is CASSIRTGVYEQYF.

The J gene is TRBJ2-1, the V gene TRBV7-2; D possibly corresponds to TRBD2 (6 bases). The CDR3 has 15 amino acids. The germline V gene encodes CDR1 SGHTA and CDR2 FQGNSA. Trimming stripped 5 bases from V and 9 bases from J, with 20 bases between. Written as DNA, the CDR3 is TGTGCCAGCAGCCTGTACGGGACTCGCACAGGTGAGCAGTTCTTC. Translating it yields CASSLYGTRTGEQFF. Together with reference TRBV7-2 and TRBJ2-1, the CDR3 gives the full variable domain: GAGVSQSPSNKVTEKGKDVELRCDPISGHTALYWYRQSLGQGLEFLIYFQGNSAPDKSGLPSDRFSAERTGGSVSTLTIQRTQQEDSAVYLCASSLYGTRTGEQFFGPGTRLTVL.